The rows below give T cell receptor beta chains drawn from one sample of a study of early T cells in non-severe SARS-CoV-2 infection. TCRdb re-derived calls from the 5' RACE reads in MiXCR, one entry per CDR3 protein. Among fewer than 60,000 distinct CDR3 sequences listed, roughly 11% were seen once. The sample taken for sequencing was whole blood. These receptors came from an adult who was a healthcare worker with PCR-confirmed SARS-CoV-2 infection or an uninfected control (not recorded which). Each CDR3 is given with its conserved first and last residue. A D gene is named only where the DNA matches it firmly. Some rows mark clone size as missing; the rest say once, few, many or name a class of expanded clone.

V,J,size,D,CDR3,DNA
TRBV20-1,TRBJ2-3,few,TRBD2,CSAGLAGPTSTDTQYF,TGCAGTGCTGGACTAGCGGGGCCTACTAGCACAGATACGCAGTATTTT
TRBV20-1,TRBJ1-1,NA,TRBD1,CSAPGQGRMNTEAFF,TGCAGTGCCCCCGGACAGGGACGTATGAACACTGAAGCTTTCTTT
TRBV7-9,TRBJ2-7,NA,NA,CASSLAWGPEQYF,TGTGCCAGCAGCTTAGCATGGGGGCCCGAGCAGTACTTC
TRBV2,TRBJ1-1,many,NA,CASGTGTANTEAFF,TGTGCCAGCGGCACCGGGACTGCGAACACTGAAGCTTTCTTT
TRBV5-4,TRBJ2-1,NA,TRBD2,CASSRTPLADNEQFF,TGTGCCAGCAGTCGGACACCTCTAGCGGACAATGAGCAGTTCTTC
TRBV20-1,TRBJ1-2,many,TRBD1,CSAGGQAYGYTF,TGCAGTGCGGGAGGACAGGCCTATGGCTACACCTTC
TRBV4-3,TRBJ2-3,NA,NA,CASSIGSTQYF,TGCGCCAGCAGTATTGGATCCACGCAGTATTTT
TRBV5-1,TRBJ1-6,NA,NA,CASSDRPNSPLHF,TGCGCCAGCAGTGACAGGCCAAATTCACCCCTCCACTTT
TRBV7-2,TRBJ2-7,NA,TRBD2,CASSLASGGNKNSYEQYF,TGTGCCAGCAGCTTAGCGAGCGGGGGGAACAAAAACTCCTACGAGCAGTACTTC
TRBV12-3/TRBV12-4,TRBJ2-1,many,NA,CASSQIKDSYNEQFF,TGTGCCAGCAGTCAAATTAAAGACTCCTACAATGAGCAGTTCTTC
TRBV7-2,TRBJ2-5,NA,NA,CASSFSRAQETQYF,TGTGCCAGCAGCTTTAGCCGGGCCCAAGAGACCCAGTACTTC
TRBV7-6,TRBJ1-1,NA,NA,CASRRQDTEAFF,TGTGCCAGCAGGCGACAGGATACTGAAGCTTTCTTT
TRBV7-2,TRBJ1-2,many,NA,CASSPSWGLQGYTF,TGTGCCAGCAGCCCCAGTTGGGGGCTTCAGGGCTACACCTTC
TRBV20-1,TRBJ2-7,few,NA,CSGVGRPLDEQYF,TGCAGCGGTGTAGGGAGGCCATTGGACGAGCAGTACTTC
TRBV9,TRBJ2-7,NA,NA,CASSVGGGHPSEQYF,TGTGCCAGCAGCGTTGGCGGTGGGCACCCTTCCGAGCAGTACTTC
TRBV6-1,TRBJ2-3,many,TRBD2,CASSEPLRLAGYPFDTQYF,TGTGCCAGCAGTGAACCCCTCCGGCTAGCGGGATACCCATTCGATACGCAGTATTTT
TRBV6-5,TRBJ2-3,many,NA,CASSYLQEPTGADTQYF,TGTGCCAGCAGTTACTTGCAGGAGCCAACTGGAGCAGATACGCAGTATTTT
TRBV7-9,TRBJ1-2,few,NA,CASSLETRGYGYTF,TGTGCCAGCAGCTTAGAGACCCGGGGCTATGGCTACACCTTC
TRBV11-2,TRBJ2-5,few,TRBD1,CASSSYRGRAEETQYF,TGTGCCAGCAGCTCATACAGGGGGCGCGCGGAGGAGACCCAGTACTTC
TRBV7-6,TRBJ2-7,many,NA,CASSSGHPYEQYF,TGTGCCAGCAGCTCCGGACACCCCTACGAGCAGTACTTC
TRBV24-1,TRBJ2-5,NA,NA,CATSDMETQYF,TGTGCCACCAGTGACATGGAGACCCAGTACTTC
TRBV5-1,TRBJ1-1,many,NA,CASSETGNTEAFF,TGCGCCAGCAGCGAAACAGGGAACACTGAAGCTTTCTTT
TRBV6-6,TRBJ1-5,many,NA,CASSYSRDSYSNQPQHF,TGTGCCAGCAGTTACTCCCGAGACAGTTATAGCAATCAGCCCCAGCATTTT
TRBV12-3/TRBV12-4,TRBJ2-5,few,NA,CASSLLHLGGETQYF,TGTGCCAGCAGTTTACTTCATTTAGGCGGGGAGACCCAGTACTTC